Each of the 28 T cell receptor beta chains below was sequenced from the same sample in a study of T-cell memory formation after mild COVID-19. TCRdb re-called the 5' RACE reads through MiXCR, storing one row per CDR3 protein. The sample lists just over 300,000 distinct CDR3 sequences; less than 20% were seen once. The sample was PBMCs or a T cell subset sorted from them (not recorded which). These receptor sequences come from a man between 18 and 35 years old who had mild COVID-19 (a few samples of this study predate the infection). Cell type and time point are not known.

This clonotype was detected a few times. This chain connects TRBV7-9 to TRBJ1-2; TRBD1 agrees at 7 bases. The CDR3 runs 13 residues. The germline V gene has CDR1 SEHNR and CDR2 FQNEAQ (reference sequence). V shed 6 bases, J shed 7 bases, and the junction held 8 bases outside the gene matches. The CDR3 loop reads CASRGRQGSGYTF. In nucleotides, the CDR3 is TGTGCCAGCAGAGGAAGACAGGGCTCTGGCTACACCTTC.

The rearrangement uses TRBV4-3 and TRBJ1-5, with D unresolved. Germline CDR1 and CDR2: LGHNA and YSLEER. The CDR3 runs to 16 residues. V lost 0 bases and J 1 base, leaving 10 bases between the germline ends. CDR3 in amino acids: CASSQDGLRSNQPQHF. The CDR3 coding sequence is TGCGCCAGCAGCCAAGACGGACTTCGGAGCAATCAGCCCCAGCATTTT.

The rearrangement links TRBV20-1 to TRBJ2-1, with TRBD1 matching 8 bases. Germline loops: CDR1 DFQATT, CDR2 SNEGSKA (reference sequence). The CDR3 sequence is 13 residues long. V dropped 5 bases and J dropped 2; count of bases not matched to a gene: 2. CDR3 sequence reads: CSAGTGAYNEQFF. The CDR3 nucleotides read TGCAGTGCTGGGACAGGCGCCTACAATGAGCAGTTCTTC.

This chain links TRBV7-2 with TRBJ2-3; D not certain. The CDR3 runs to 15 residues. V lost 1 base and J lost 2, with 10 bases in between. Per germline, CDR1 SGHTA and CDR2 FQGNSA. The CDR3 DNA follows: TGTGCCAGCAGCTTAGGAGGCAGCTACACAGATACGCAGTATTTT. This encodes CASSLGGSYTDTQYF.

The chain combines TRBV7-9 with TRBJ1-1, with a possible D match to TRBD1 (5 bases). The CDR3 spans 16 residues. The germline V gene has CDR1 SEHNR and CDR2 FQNEAQ (reference sequence). Between the trimmed V and J ends, which lost 3 bases and 0 bases, there was a span of 14 bases. The CDR3 sequence: CASSFKPGAMNTEAFF. The DNA for the CDR3 is TGTGCCAGCAGCTTTAAACCCGGGGCCATGAACACTGAAGCTTTCTTT.

This clonotype was seen more than once but under ten times. The V gene is TRBV20-1, the J gene TRBJ2-3; TRBD1 might be the D (6 bases). V lost 6 bases, J lost 1 base, and 17 bases lay in between. CDR1 and CDR2 from the germline V gene are DFQATT and SNEGSKA (reference sequence). CDR3 length: 15 residues. The CDR3 protein is CSAAQGLMRTDTQYF. The CDR3 nucleotides read TGCAGTGCAGCACAGGGTCTCATGCGCACAGATACGCAGTATTTT.

In this sample, this clonotype turned up a few times. This chain uses TRBV28 with TRBJ1-5; weak D call: TRBD1 (5 bases). CDR3 length: 12 amino acids. Germline CDR1 and CDR2: MDHEN and SYDVKM. V was pared by 5 bases and J by 4 bases, with 6 bases between. CDR3 nucleotide sequence: TGTGCCAGCAGTGAGGGGAATCAGCCCCAGCATTTT. The encoded protein is CASSEGNQPQHF.

This clonotype was counted between two and nine times. The chain employs TRBV29-1 and TRBJ1-1; no clear D. Germline CDR1 and CDR2: SQVTM and ANQGSEA. There are 14 residues in the CDR3. The V and J ends lost 6 bases and 3 bases respectively, with 17 bases between them. CDR3 in amino acids: CSVTALLLYTEAFF. In DNA, the CDR3 is TGCAGCGTGACGGCCCTCCTACTTTACACTGAAGCTTTCTTT.

The chain carries TRBV12-3 or TRBV12-4 and TRBJ1-1, with D maybe TRBD1 (5 bases). The CDR3 is 13 residues long. Deletions cut 4 bases from V and 8 bases from J, with 14 bases between. This chain's CDR3 is CASSSRDGVEAFF. As DNA, the CDR3 is TGTGCCAGCAGTTCGAGGGACGGCGTCGAAGCTTTCTTT.

This clonotype appeared many times. The V call is TRBV12-3 or TRBV12-4, the J call TRBJ1-6; 9 nucleotides align to TRBD1. The CDR3 covers 16 residues. Trimming cost V 7 bases and J 7 bases; bases outside gene matches: 11. Written as DNA, the CDR3 is TGTGCCAGCACCGGACAAAACGGACAGGGGAATTCACCCCTCCACTTT. This encodes CASTGQNGQGNSPLHF.

The sample holds one count of this clonotype. The chain is built from TRBV7-2 and TRBJ2-3; 14 nucleotides match TRBD2. The germline gives CDR1 SGHTA, CDR2 FQGNSA. V dropped 0 bases and J dropped 0; count of bases not matched to a gene: 2. This CDR3 region has 18 residues. This chain's CDR3 is CASSLAGTSGSSTDTQYF. The CDR3, as DNA: TGTGCCAGCAGCTTAGCCGGGACTAGCGGGAGTAGCACAGATACGCAGTATTTT.

This clonotype showed up just a few times. The chain links TRBV4-3 to TRBJ2-5; 13 nucleotides match TRBD2. Looked up from germline, CDR1 is LGHNA and CDR2 is YSLEER. The CDR3 is made up of 17 amino acids. V lost 0 bases and J lost 5; bases outside the gene matches: 6. CDR3 nucleotide sequence: TGCGCCAGCAGCCAAGAATGGACTAGCGGGGGACCGGAGACCCAGTACTTC. Its translation is CASSQEWTSGGPETQYF.

The chain links TRBV11-2 to TRBJ2-1, with D perhaps matching TRBD2 (6 bases). CDR3 size: 12 residues. Germline V CDR1 and CDR2: SGHAT, FQNNGV. With 5 bases removed from V and 10 bases from J, the gap between germline ends came to 12 bases. This chain's CDR3 is CASSHYGGEQFF. CDR3 DNA sequence: TGTGCCAGCAGCCACTACGGGGGAGAGCAGTTCTTC. Variable domain in full (rest from reference TRBV11-2 and TRBJ2-1): EAGVAQSPRYKIIEKRQSVAFWCNPISGHATLYWYQQILGQGPKLLIQFQNNGVVDDSQLPKDRFSAERLKGVDSTLKIQPAKLEDSAVYLCASSHYGGEQFFGPGTRLTVL.

The V call is TRBV6-2 or TRBV6-3, the J call TRBJ2-7; 13 bases map to TRBD2. Germline CDR1 and CDR2: MNHEY and SVGEGT. The length of the CDR3 is 18 residues. Losses at the gene ends were 2 bases for V and 1 base for J; bases not matched to a gene: 8. CDR3 protein: CASSYTGLAGRYSYEQYV. The CDR3 DNA sequence: TGTGCCAGCAGTTACACGGGACTAGCGGGGCGATATTCCTACGAGCAGTACGTC.

The chain recombines TRBV5-1 with TRBJ2-7; no clear D gene. This CDR3 region has 11 residues. Trimming left V 1 base short and J 10 bases short, with 9 bases between. Germline loops: CDR1 SGHRS, CDR2 YFSETQ. CDR3 in amino acids: CASSLMTIQYF. The CDR3 DNA reads as TGCGCCAGCAGCTTGATGACGATCCAGTACTTC.

This clonotype showed up many times. The rearrangement links TRBV7-3 to TRBJ2-3; perhaps TRBD1 as D (5 bases). There are 18 residues in the CDR3. V gave up 2 bases and J gave up 0 bases, with 18 bases separating them. From germline, CDR1 is SGHTA and CDR2 FQGTGA. The CDR3 is CASSLWVRQSLSTDTQYF. In DNA, the CDR3 is TGTGCCAGCAGCTTATGGGTGAGACAGTCTCTAAGCACAGATACGCAGTATTTT.

This clonotype has only a few counts. The chain couples TRBV4-3 to TRBJ2-6, with D possibly being TRBD1 (5 bases). CDR1 is LGHNA and CDR2 is YSLEER in the germline V gene. Trimming pared 5 bases from V and 0 bases from J, leaving 14 bases between. This CDR3 has 17 residues. The CDR3 region is CASSEKTASSGANVLTF. The CDR3 DNA reads TGCGCCAGCAGCGAAAAGACAGCAAGCTCTGGGGCCAACGTCCTGACTTTC.

This sequence joins TRBV20-1 and TRBJ1-1; TRBD1 is a possible D gene (5 bases). V was clipped by 8 bases and J by 0 bases, with 16 bases between them. Germline CDR1 is DFQATT and CDR2 is SNEGSKA (reference sequence). The CDR3 totals 14 residues. This CDR3 is CSKIMGRLNTEAFF. CDR3 nucleotides: TGCAGTAAGATAATGGGACGGTTGAACACTGAAGCTTTCTTT.

This clonotype was counted many times. The chain links TRBV9 to TRBJ2-2; D gene ambiguous. This CDR3 has 12 residues. From germline, CDR1 is SGDLS and CDR2 YYNGEE. The germline V and J ends were trimmed by 0 bases and 4 bases, with 1 base remaining between them. The CDR3 is CASSVGTGELFF. Written as DNA, the CDR3 is TGTGCCAGCAGCGTAGGCACCGGGGAGCTGTTTTTT.

The rearrangement uses TRBV29-1 and TRBJ2-3; TRBD2 might be the D (5 bases). The CDR3 consists of 11 residues. The germline V gene encodes CDR1 SQVTM and CDR2 ANQGSEA. The V end lost 5 bases, the J end lost 5 bases, and 8 bases lay between the germline ends. CDR3 loop: CSVNSGDTQYF. As DNA, the CDR3 is TGCAGCGTTAACAGCGGAGATACGCAGTATTTT.

This clonotype was detected many times. The genes are TRBV7-2 and TRBJ1-3, with a possible D match to TRBD1 (5 bases). CDR3 size: 16 residues. Per germline, CDR1 SGHTA and CDR2 FQGNSA. Deletions cut 5 bases from V and 2 bases from J, with 16 bases between. For the CDR3, the DNA is TGTGCCAGCAGCCCGGCTCTGTTGGGGGCTGGAAACACCATATATTTT. As protein: CASSPALLGAGNTIYF.

This clonotype has ten or more counts. This chain links TRBV6-2 or TRBV6-3 with TRBJ2-3; D gene ambiguous. This CDR3 comprises 13 residues. Trimming removed 3 bases at V and 0 bases at J, with 4 bases between. Germline V gene lookup returns CDR1 MNHEY and CDR2 SVGEGT. As DNA, the CDR3 is TGTGCCAGCAGTTATCGTAGCACAGATACGCAGTATTTT. This codes for CASSYRSTDTQYF.

The chain has TRBV7-9 and TRBJ1-1; D not certain. V dropped 5 bases and J dropped 2 bases, with 12 bases sitting between them. The CDR3 spans 14 residues. The germline V gene has CDR1 SEHNR and CDR2 FQNEAQ (reference sequence). CDR3 DNA: TGTGCCAGCAGCCCACAGATTTTTAACACTGAAGCTTTCTTT. It encodes CASSPQIFNTEAFF.

This clonotype was counted a few times. The CDR3 loop is CASSPPNSDLNNSPLHF. Written as DNA, the CDR3 is TGTGCCAGCTCACCACCGAATTCAGATTTGAATAATTCACCCCTCCACTTT. The chain links TRBV18 to TRBJ1-6; D is unresolved. V dropped 0 bases and J dropped 5 bases, with 14 bases sitting between them. From germline, CDR1 is KGHSH and CDR2 LQKENI. The CDR3 has 17 amino acids.

This clonotype was recorded a few times. The rearrangement links TRBV5-1 to TRBJ2-5; 10 positions match TRBD2. The CDR3 totals 14 residues. The V segment lost 4 bases and the J segment 4 bases; nucleotides outside the gene matches: 4. Germline CDR1 reads SGHRS; CDR2 reads YFSETQ. CDR3 coding DNA: TGCGCCAGCAGCCCCGGGACTAGCGTAGAGACCCAGTACTTC. The encoded protein is CASSPGTSVETQYF. The full variable domain, its missing parts supplied by reference TRBV5-1 and TRBJ2-5, is KAGVTQTPRYLIKTRGQQVTLSCSPISGHRSVSWYQQTPGQGLQFLFEYFSETQRNKGNFPGRFSGRQFSNSRSEMNVSTLELGDSALYLCASSPGTSVETQYFGPGTRLLVL.

With respect to this clonotype: The germline gene is not matched at one end of the junction; a read error may be the cause. The chain recombines TRBV10-3 with TRBJ1-1; 7 bases fit TRBD1. CDR1 is ENHRY, CDR2 SYGVKD, per germline. This CDR3 has 14 residues. CDR3 coding DNA: TGTGCCATCGGTGACAGGGATCGCTCGGCTGAAGCTTTCTTT. Its translation is CAIGDRDRSAEAFF.

The chain joins TRBV28 to TRBJ1-5, with a tentative D call TRBD1 (5 bases). CDR1 and CDR2 (germline): MDHEN, SYDVKM. CDR3 length equals 14 residues. Deletions cut 6 bases from V and 3 bases from J, with 12 bases between. The CDR3 DNA follows: TGTGCCAGCAGCTCGCAGGGCCCCAATCAGCCCCAGCATTTT. Translation gives CASSSQGPNQPQHF.

The chain has TRBV7-9 and TRBJ2-3; possibly TRBD1 for D (6 bases). Between the trimmed V and J ends, which lost 5 bases and 9 bases, there was a span of 12 bases. CDR1 and CDR2 from the germline V gene are SEHNR and FQNEAQ (reference sequence). The CDR3 consists of 12 residues. The CDR3 nucleotides are TGTGCCAGCAGCAACAGGGCAGGCACGCAGTATTTT. Translated: CASSNRAGTQYF.